This paragraph reports one T cell receptor (beta chain). Its target is not known. This sample was included in a study of monozygotic twins with inflammatory bowel disease. Study-level results: T cell subtypes that differed could not be told apart.

Skipping T cell sorting, the study isolated total RNA directly from whole blood. The CDR3 has 18 residues. Germline values: CDR1 MNHNS, CDR2 SASEGT. TCRdb re-called the 5' RACE reads and shows each CDR3 protein once, DNA omitted. The listing contains approximately 140,000 distinct CDR3 sequences. The chain combines TRBV6-1 with TRBJ1-2. The origin of this receptor is a human donor with ulcerative colitis or Crohn's disease, or a healthy co-twin of an affected twin (not recorded which). Sequencing was done on a sample of blood. CDR3 protein: CASSEVPSRATRHYGYTF.